Below, one T cell receptor (beta chain) is given with its context. Its antigen target is currently unknown. From the cysteine through the phenylalanine, the CDR3 covers 17 amino acids. No DNA is given. The germline V gene (reference sequence) specifies MNHEY as CDR1 and SMNVEV as CDR2. The data originate from a study of T cells expressing NK-cell markers (TCRdb year 2020). In terms of the full investigation: About 8 donors provided sorted CD3+CD56+NKG2C+, CD3+CD56+NKG2C- and CD3+CD56-NKG2C+ T-cell subsets, whose TCR beta-chain repertoires were profiled. Of the eight sequenced donors, seven were found to be HCMV-seropositive and one was found to be HCMV-seronegative. The study sequenced eight donors, all healthy volunteers chosen at random: three men and five women. Illumina HiSeq 2000/2500, MiSeq or NextSeq was used to sequence libraries as 2 x 150 bp reads.

What the study reported, not specific to this receptor: Whether the expanded NKG2C-expressing T cell clones were specific for HCMV antigens was left unclear. For about 6 donors, the dominant CD3+CD56+NKG2C+ clonotypes were among the top 10 CD8+ clonotypes and accounted for 1.0-7.0% of CD8+ T cells. Those dominant clonotypes were again the most abundant among CD3+CD56-NKG2C+ cells in a few donors, at about 28.3-60.1%.

Instrument on record: Illumina HiSeq 2000. 5'RACE template switching, by which a universal primer site and unique molecular identifiers were added, was used to make TCR beta cDNA libraries. cDNA synthesis was primed from the TCR beta constant segment, followed by two successive PCR amplification steps. The source study handled its data this way. Reads were demultiplexed and grouped by UMI with MIGEC, and clonotypes were assembled and quantified with MiTCR. To exclude erroneous sequences, only TCR cDNA sequences supported by at least two reads were retained. Downstream repertoire analysis used the tcR package, and clonotypes were matched across fractions by CDR3 nucleotide sequence plus V segment. VDJmatch was used to annotate antigen specificity against VDJdb, with one amino acid substitution in CDR3 allowed. TCRdb reprocessed the reads, so every CDR3 protein sequence counts as one entry and DNA is not shown. The V and J calls come from TCRdb's annotation, not from the publication. For this sample, the table gives hundreds of thousands of distinct CDR3 sequences. The ten top clones hold roughly 5.4% of the sample.

HCMV-specific IgG was detected in serum with a commercial ELISA kit to determine HCMV serostatus. Ficoll density gradient centrifugation was used to isolate peripheral blood mononuclear cells from blood. The chain is made from TRBV27 and TRBJ2-7; with no DNA, the TCRdb D assignment of TRBD2 cannot be verified. The sequence was obtained from a man between 18 and 69 years old in good health. Sequenced material: blood T cells: a sorted CD56 or NKG2C T cell subset, CD4+ or CD8+ T cells, or bulk PBMC T cells (not recorded which). The CDR3 is CASSFRVERGIPYEQYF.